The next 25 T cell receptor beta chains were all read from a single sample in a study of beta chain features in type 1 diabetes. Regarding the study as a whole: All four CD4+ subsets of Type 1 diabetes patients contained TCRB CDR3s that were moderately but significantly shorter.

As every portion of the isolated RNA was reverse transcribed, the sequencing read expressed TCRB transcripts. Sequenced by immunoSEQ multiplex PCR; TCRdb stores in-frame clones only, minus some. The data hold 250,000 to 350,000 clones, with approximately 14% observed a single time. Which antigens these TCRs recognize remains unknown. Sequencing input: naive CD4+ T cells from blood. The receptors come from a man younger than 45 with type 1 diabetes.

This clone has only a few counts. The rearrangement links TRBV28 to TRBJ2-7, with 13 bases identical to TRBD2. J gave up 0 bases and V 6 bases, and 2 bases lay outside the gene matches. This CDR3 is built from 15 residues. CDR1 MDHEN and CDR2 SYDVKM come from the germline V gene. The CDR3 DNA follows: TGTGCCAGCAGGCGGACTAGCGGGAGCTCCTACGAGCAGTACTTC. Translated, it gives CASRRTSGSSYEQYF.

The chain employs TRBV7-8 and TRBJ2-2; 10 nucleotides match TRBD1. Germline CDR1 is SGHVS and CDR2 is FQNEAQ. J was trimmed by 1 base and V by 4 bases; bases with no gene match: 6. This CDR3 is built from 17 residues. Here the CDR3 reads CASSWDRGMGNTGELFF. The CDR3, as DNA: TGTGCCAGCAGCTGGGACAGGGGAATGGGGAACACCGGGGAGCTGTTTTTT.

The chain is built from TRBV7-9 and TRBJ2-7, with D possibly matching TRBD2 (5 bases). The CDR3 length is 14 residues. The germline V gene encodes CDR1 SEHNR and CDR2 FQNEAQ (reference sequence). Trimming left V 0 bases short and J 11 bases short, with 17 bases between. CDR3 in amino acids: CASSLAGVNVQEYF. DNA for the CDR3: TGTGCCAGCAGCTTAGCGGGAGTAAATGTCCAGGAGTACTTC.

CDR3 in DNA: TGCAGCGTTGGCGGGGGCCTTTTGAACACTGAAGCTTTCTTT. Translated, it gives CSVGGGLLNTEAFF. J is TRBJ1-1 and V is TRBV29-1, with TRBD1 as a possible D gene (6 bases). The CDR3 is made up of 14 amino acids. Germline CDR1 is SQVTM and CDR2 is ANQGSEA. V gave up 4 bases and J gave up 0 bases, with 12 bases separating them.

This clone was counted only a few times. The V call is TRBV27, the J call TRBJ2-1; 7 nucleotides agree with TRBD2. Losses at the gene ends were 8 bases for V and 2 bases for J; bases not matched to a gene: 6. Germline V gene lookup returns CDR1 MNHEY and CDR2 SMNVEV (reference sequence). CDR3 length equals 14 residues. The CDR3 sequence: CASAGGGPYNEQFF. As DNA, the CDR3 is TGTGCCAGCGCTGGCGGGGGACCCTACAATGAGCAGTTCTTC.

The chain uses TRBV19 and TRBJ1-1, with D tentatively TRBD1 (6 bases). The V gene's germline CDR1 is LNHDA and CDR2 SQIVND (reference sequence). V gave up 8 bases and J gave up 3 bases, with 13 bases separating them. The CDR3 has 13 amino acids. CDR3 DNA sequence: TGTGCCAGTCGGGCAGGGGCAGACACTGAAGCTTTCTTT. Translation: CASRAGADTEAFF.

The chain links TRBV4-1 to TRBJ2-5; D gene unclear. V shed 4 bases and J shed 6 bases, with 15 bases lying between them. The germline V gene has CDR1 MGHRA and CDR2 YSYEKL. The CDR3 sequence is 14 residues long. CDR3 region: CASSRATSVQTQYF. DNA for the CDR3: TGCGCCAGCAGCCGGGCGACGAGTGTTCAGACCCAGTACTTC.

J is TRBJ2-7 and V is TRBV4-3; 8 nucleotides line up with TRBD2. Germline V gene sequence: CDR1 LGHNA, CDR2 YSLEER. This CDR3 has 15 amino acids. The V and J ends lost 4 bases and 0 bases, in that order; junction bases with no gene match: 5. The CDR3 DNA reads as TGCGCCAGCAGCCCAACGGGAGGGAGCTCCTACGAGCAGTACTTC. It codes for CASSPTGGSSYEQYF.

The CDR3 nucleotides read TGTGCCAGCAGCACCGGGACTGAAGAGACCCAGTACTTC. Protein sequence: CASSTGTEETQYF. The gene calls are TRBV5-4 and TRBJ2-5; D might be TRBD2 (6 bases). CDR3 length equals 13 residues. The V end lost 4 bases, the J end lost 3 bases, and 10 bases lay between the germline ends. The germline V gene encodes CDR1 SGHNT and CDR2 YYREEE (reference sequence).

Regarding this clone: Germline and junction disagree at one end, which may indicate a read error. This chain links TRBV7-7 with TRBJ2-5, with D uncertain. The CDR3 length is 13 residues. Germline loops: CDR1 SSHAT, CDR2 FNYEAQ (reference sequence). The CDR3 DNA follows: TGTGCTAGCAGCCCCCGACTCCAAGAGACCCAGTACTTC. It is translated as CASSPRLQETQYF.

The table lists this clone with a few counts. This rearrangement joins TRBV4-3 to TRBJ1-5; possibly TRBD1 for D (6 bases). Trimming pared 1 base from V and 1 base from J, leaving 11 bases between. The CDR3 runs 16 residues. Germline values: CDR1 LGHNA, CDR2 YSLEER. This chain's CDR3 is CASSQGGHLSNQPQHF. The DNA for the CDR3 is TGCGCCAGCAGCCAAGGGGGGCATTTGAGCAATCAGCCCCAGCATTTT.

V usage is TRBV5-6 and J usage is TRBJ2-2; possibly TRBD2 for D (6 bases). V lost 0 bases and J 9 bases, leaving 15 bases between the germline ends. Looked up from germline, CDR1 is SGHDT and CDR2 is YYEEEE. The CDR3 is made up of 15 amino acids. The CDR3 is CASSLAGRGHRELFF. The CDR3 DNA is TGTGCCAGCAGCTTGGCCGGGAGAGGTCACCGGGAGCTGTTTTTT.

In its sample, this clone was seen a few times. This chain uses TRBV7-2 with TRBJ2-2; D unresolved. The germline V gene has CDR1 SGHTA and CDR2 FQGNSA. With 4 bases removed from V and 3 bases from J, the gap between germline ends came to 3 bases. The CDR3 is 12 amino acids. The CDR3 reads CASSSYTGELFF. CDR3 sequence (DNA): TGTGCCAGCAGCTCCTACACCGGGGAGCTGTTTTTT.

The sample holds a few counts of this clone. This chain connects TRBV2 to TRBJ2-5, with TRBD1 as a possible D gene (5 bases). Looked up from germline, CDR1 is SNHLY and CDR2 is FYNNEI. The CDR3 extends over 13 amino acids. V lost 3 bases, J lost 5 bases, and 10 bases lay in between. For the CDR3, the DNA is TGTGCCAGCAGTGATCAGGGAAAGGAGACCCAGTACTTC. Translating gives CASSDQGKETQYF.

The table lists this clone with a few counts. The CDR3 nucleotides are TGTGCCAGCAGGGGACAGGGTTTTACTGAAGCTTTCTTT. Translation gives CASRGQGFTEAFF. The chain is built from TRBV7-9 and TRBJ1-1; 9 nucleotides line up with TRBD1. V gave up 6 bases and J gave up 5 bases; unmatched junction bases: 4. There are 13 residues in the CDR3. CDR1 and CDR2 from the germline V gene are SEHNR and FQNEAQ (reference sequence).

The rearrangement joins TRBV15 to TRBJ2-1, with TRBD2 identical over 12 bases. Germline lookup yields CDR1 LNHNV and CDR2 YYDKDF (reference sequence). The trim removed 1 base at V and 6 bases at J, leaving 4 bases unmatched. CDR3 length: 16 amino acids. CDR3 residues: CATSRGGTSGFNEQFF. CDR3 DNA: TGTGCCACCAGCAGAGGAGGGACTAGCGGGTTCAATGAGCAGTTCTTC.

This clone appeared a few times. The J gene is TRBJ2-1, the V gene TRBV11-2, with 8 bases fitting TRBD2. Germline assignment: CDR1 SGHAT and CDR2 FQNNGV. The CDR3 is 16 residues long. V shed 1 base and J 7 bases; nucleotides not matched to a gene: 9. CDR3 sequence reads: CASSLVSTSGFNEQFF. The DNA of the CDR3 is TGTGCCAGCAGCTTAGTTAGCACTAGCGGTTTTAATGAGCAGTTCTTC.

This clone was observed a few times. The J gene is TRBJ2-7, the V gene TRBV7-6; D might be TRBD2 (5 bases). V was clipped by 3 bases and J by 2 bases, with 11 bases between them. CDR1 is SGHVS and CDR2 is FNYEAQ in the germline V gene. CDR3 length: 14 residues. The CDR3 coding sequence is TGTGCCAGCAGCTTCAGCGGAAGGACCTACGAGCAGTACTTC. Encoded protein: CASSFSGRTYEQYF.

V gene TRBV4-3 combines with J gene TRBJ2-5, with TRBD2 identical over 11 bases. CDR1 is LGHNA and CDR2 is YSLEER in the germline V gene. The CDR3 is made up of 15 amino acids. V shed 4 bases, J shed 1 base, and the junction held 2 bases outside the gene matches. The CDR3: CASSRGTSGQETQYF. The CDR3 DNA sequence: TGCGCCAGCAGCCGAGGGACTAGCGGCCAAGAGACCCAGTACTTC.

This clone was observed a few times. This chain links TRBV10-3 with TRBJ2-7; no clear D gene. The CDR3 extends over 11 amino acids. The V and J ends lost 6 bases and 6 bases respectively, with 9 bases between them. Germline lookup yields CDR1 ENHRY and CDR2 SYGVKD. The CDR3 region has the DNA TGTGCCATCAGCACTCTCGGCGAGCAGTACTTC. Translated: CAISTLGEQYF.

V is TRBV19 and J is TRBJ1-1, with D perhaps TRBD1 (6 bases). Germline V gene data show CDR1 as LNHDA and CDR2 as SQIVND (reference sequence). The CDR3 has 13 residues. V lost 6 bases and J lost 7, with 15 bases in between. CDR3 DNA sequence: TGTGCCAGTAGGCTGAAGGGGGACGTTGAAGCTTTCTTT. This codes for CASRLKGDVEAFF.

The chain combines TRBV7-2 with TRBJ2-3; TRBD2 matches at 10 bases. The CDR3 spans 15 residues. Trimming at V came to 2 bases and at J to 6 bases, leaving 5 bases not matched to a gene. Germline V gives CDR1 SGHTA, CDR2 FQGNSA. The CDR3 nucleotides read TGTGCCAGCAGCTTACTAGCGGGAGTAACGGATACGCAGTATTTT. Translated: CASSLLAGVTDTQYF.

A few counts support this clone. J is TRBJ1-2 and V is TRBV10-3; D is possibly TRBD1 (5 bases). The CDR3 covers 13 residues. Trimming removed 7 bases from V and 4 bases from J, with 13 bases in between. Germline assignment: CDR1 ENHRY and CDR2 SYGVKD. The DNA of the CDR3 is TGTGCCATCACAACCGACAGCATCTATGGCTACACCTTC. Translation: CAITTDSIYGYTF.

The genes are TRBV7-8 and TRBJ2-7; D gene uncertain. V dropped 0 bases and J dropped 2 bases, with 8 bases sitting between them. The CDR3 spans 14 residues. Germline V CDR1 and CDR2: SGHVS, FQNEAQ. In nucleotides, the CDR3 is TGTGCCAGCAGCTTAGCAAGTCCTACCTACGAGCAGTACTTC. Translating gives CASSLASPTYEQYF.

The V call is TRBV27, the J call TRBJ2-5; maybe TRBD2 (6 bases). Per the germline V gene, CDR1 is MNHEY and CDR2 is SMNVEV (reference sequence). V lost 6 bases to trimming and J lost 5 bases, with 13 bases between them. The length of the CDR3 is 13 residues. The CDR3 here is CASRGAGRETQYF. CDR3 DNA: TGTGCCAGCAGAGGGGCGGGACGGGAGACCCAGTACTTC.